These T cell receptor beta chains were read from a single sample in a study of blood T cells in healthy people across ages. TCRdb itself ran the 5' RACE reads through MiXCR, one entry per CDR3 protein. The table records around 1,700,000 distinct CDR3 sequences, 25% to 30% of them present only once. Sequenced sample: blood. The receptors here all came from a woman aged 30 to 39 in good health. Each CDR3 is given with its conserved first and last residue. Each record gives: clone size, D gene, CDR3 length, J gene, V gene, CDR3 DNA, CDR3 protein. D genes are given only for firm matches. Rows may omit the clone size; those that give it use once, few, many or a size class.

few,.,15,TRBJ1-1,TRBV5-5,TGTGCCTGCAGCTTTGGGACTTCAGGGAGCACTGAAGCTTTCTTT,CACSFGTSGSTEAFF
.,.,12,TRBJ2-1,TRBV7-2,TGTGCCTGCAGTTTTCACTTCGGGGAGCAGTTCTTC,CACSFHFGEQFF
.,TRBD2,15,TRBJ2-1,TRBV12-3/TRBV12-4,TGTGCCAGCAGTTTCTTCCGGGGGGATAACAATGAGCAGTTCTTC,CASSFFRGDNNEQFF
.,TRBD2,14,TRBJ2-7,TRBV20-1,TGCAGTGCTCGGGAGGGTCTATGGTCCTACGAGCAGTACTTC,CSAREGLWSYEQYF
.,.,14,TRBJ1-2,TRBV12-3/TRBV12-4,TGTGCCAGCAGTTGGGGGGGACAACCCTATGGCTACACCTTC,CASSWGGQPYGYTF
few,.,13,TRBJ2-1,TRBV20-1,TGCAGTGCTAGACGGTCCTATGGGGATGAGCAGTTCTTC,CSARRSYGDEQFF
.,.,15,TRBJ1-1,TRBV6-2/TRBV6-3,TGTGCCAGCAGTTACCAGGCTCGTACAGGCACTCAAGCTTTCTTT,CASSYQARTGTQAFF
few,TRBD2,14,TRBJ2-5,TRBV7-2,TGTGCCAGCAGCGACCCGGGAGGCCAAGAGACCCAGTACTTC,CASSDPGGQETQYF
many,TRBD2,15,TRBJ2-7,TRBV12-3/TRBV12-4,TGTGCCAGCAGTTTAGCCCTAGCGGGGGCCTACGAGCAGTACTTC,CASSLALAGAYEQYF
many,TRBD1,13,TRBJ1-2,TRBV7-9,TGTGCCAGCAGTCTACAGGGGAACTATGGCTACACCTTC,CASSLQGNYGYTF
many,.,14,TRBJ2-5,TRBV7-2,TGTGCCAGCAGCACCGGAAGGGGTGTAGAGACCCAGTACTTC,CASSTGRGVETQYF
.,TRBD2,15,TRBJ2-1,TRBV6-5,TGTGCCAGCAGTTACGGTCTAGCGGCAAACAATGAGCAGTTCTTC,CASSYGLAANNEQFF
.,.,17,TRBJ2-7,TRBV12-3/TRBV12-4,TGTGCCAGCAGTTTAGAGTATAGCGCCACCGCCTACAATGAGCAGTACTTC,CASSLEYSATAYNEQYF
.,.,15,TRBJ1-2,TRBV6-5,TGTGCCAGCAGTTACGGGTCCCGGGGGAGCTATGGCTACACCTTC,CASSYGSRGSYGYTF
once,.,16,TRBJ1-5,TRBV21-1,TGTGCCAGCAGCCCATGGGGGGCTGAGGACAATCAGCCCCAGCATTTT,CASSPWGAEDNQPQHF
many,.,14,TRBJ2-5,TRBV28,TGTGCCAGCAGTCCCGGTCCCGCCCAGGGGACCCAGTACTTC,CASSPGPAQGTQYF
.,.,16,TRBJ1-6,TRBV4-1,TGCGCCAGCAGCCAAGATATGCTGGCCTATAATTCACCCCTCCACTTT,CASSQDMLAYNSPLHF
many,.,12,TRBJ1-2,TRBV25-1,TGTGCCAGCAGTGAATATAGGGAGGGCTACACCTTC,CASSEYREGYTF
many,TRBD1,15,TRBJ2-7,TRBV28,TGTGCCAGCAGTTATGACAGGGGATTTTGGAACGAGCAGTACTTC,CASSYDRGFWNEQYF
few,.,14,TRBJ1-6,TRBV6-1,TGTGCCAGCAGTGAACTACAGGGTGGTTCACCCCTCCACTTT,CASSELQGGSPLHF
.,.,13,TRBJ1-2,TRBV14,TGTGCCAGCAGCCAATCTGAAGGGGGAGGCTACACCTTC,CASSQSEGGGYTF
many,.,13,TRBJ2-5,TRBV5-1,TGCGCCAGCAGCTATGAGGGACAAGAGACCCAGTACTTC,CASSYEGQETQYF
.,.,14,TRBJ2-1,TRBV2,TGTGCCAGCAGTGTGTATGGGACTCCGGGGGAGCAGTTCTTC,CASSVYGTPGEQFF
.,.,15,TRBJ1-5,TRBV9,TGTGCCAGCAGCGCCGATGGGCTGTACAATCAGCCCCAGCATTTT,CASSADGLYNQPQHF
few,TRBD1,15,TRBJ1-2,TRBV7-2,TGTGCCAGCAGCCCCACGAGGGACAGTAACTATGGCTACACCTTC,CASSPTRDSNYGYTF
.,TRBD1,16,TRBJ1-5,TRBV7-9,TGTGCCAGCAGTTCTCCGGGACAGGGTCACAATCAGCCCCAGCATTTT,CASSSPGQGHNQPQHF
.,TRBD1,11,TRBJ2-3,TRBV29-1,TGCAGCGCCGACAGGGGAAATACGCAGTATTTT,CSADRGNTQYF
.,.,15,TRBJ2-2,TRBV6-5,TGTGCCAGCAGTTACAAGGCGGTGAACACCGGGGAGCTGTTTTTT,CASSYKAVNTGELFF
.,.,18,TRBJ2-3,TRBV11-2,TGTGCCAGCAGCTTAAGCCTTCAGGGACGCCAAGCACATTCGGCGCAGTATTTT,CASSLSLQGRQAHSAQYF
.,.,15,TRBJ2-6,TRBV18,TGTGCCAGCTCCCACAGGATCTCTGGGGCCAACGTCCTGACTTTC,CASSHRISGANVLTF